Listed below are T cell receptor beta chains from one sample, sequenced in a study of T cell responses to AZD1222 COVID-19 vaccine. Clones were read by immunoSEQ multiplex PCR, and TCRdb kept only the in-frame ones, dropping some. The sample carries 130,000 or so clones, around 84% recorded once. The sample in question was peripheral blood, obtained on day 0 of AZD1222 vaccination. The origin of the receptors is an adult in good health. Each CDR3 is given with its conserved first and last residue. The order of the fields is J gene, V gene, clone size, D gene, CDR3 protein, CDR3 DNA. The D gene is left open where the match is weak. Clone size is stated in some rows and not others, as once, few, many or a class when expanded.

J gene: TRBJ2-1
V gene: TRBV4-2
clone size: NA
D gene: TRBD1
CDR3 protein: CASSQAGQGAYNEQFF
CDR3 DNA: TGTGCCAGCAGCCAAGCGGGACAGGGGGCATACAATGAGCAGTTCTTC

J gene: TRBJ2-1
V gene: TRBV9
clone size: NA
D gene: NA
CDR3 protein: CASSVADNYNEQFF
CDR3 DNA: TGTGCCAGCAGCGTAGCTGACAACTACAATGAGCAGTTCTTC

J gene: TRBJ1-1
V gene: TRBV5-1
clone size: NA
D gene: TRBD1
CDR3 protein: CASSFNRGTGIRYTEAFF
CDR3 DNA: TGCGCCAGCAGCTTCAACCGGGGGACAGGGATTCGGTACACTGAAGCTTTCTTT

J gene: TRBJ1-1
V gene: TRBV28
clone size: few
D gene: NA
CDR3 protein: CASSRYRDPSMNTEAFF
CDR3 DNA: TGTGCCAGCAGCAGATACCGGGACCCTTCTATGAACACTGAAGCTTTCTTT

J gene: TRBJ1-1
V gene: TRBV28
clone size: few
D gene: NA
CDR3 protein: CASSSSAGQVEAFF
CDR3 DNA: TGTGCCAGCAGTTCCTCGGCAGGGCAGGTTGAAGCTTTCTTT

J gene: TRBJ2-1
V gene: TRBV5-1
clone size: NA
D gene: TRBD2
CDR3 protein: CASSLDAGAGGPFGEQFF
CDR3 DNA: TGCGCCAGCAGCTTGGACGCTGGAGCGGGAGGGCCTTTTGGTGAGCAGTTCTTC

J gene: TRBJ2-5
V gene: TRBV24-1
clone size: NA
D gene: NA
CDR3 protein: CATSDQTRGETQYF
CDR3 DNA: TGTGCCACCAGTGATCAGACTAGGGGGGAGACCCAGTACTTC

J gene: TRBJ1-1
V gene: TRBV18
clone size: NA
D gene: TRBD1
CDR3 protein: CASSGLKGAGGTEAFF
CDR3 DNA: TGTGCCAGCTCAGGACTTAAGGGGGCAGGAGGCACTGAAGCTTTCTTT

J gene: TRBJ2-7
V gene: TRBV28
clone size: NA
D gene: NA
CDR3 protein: CASSLSRGVEEQYF
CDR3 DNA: TGTGCCAGCAGTTTGAGCAGGGGAGTGGAAGAGCAGTACTTC

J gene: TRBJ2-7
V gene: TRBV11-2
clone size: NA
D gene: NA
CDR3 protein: CASSFGSSGFYEQYF
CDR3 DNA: TGTGCCAGCAGTTTCGGCTCCTCAGGCTTCTACGAGCAGTACTTC

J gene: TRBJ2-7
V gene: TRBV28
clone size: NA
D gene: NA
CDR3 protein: CASSFFDRAYEQYF
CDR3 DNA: TGTGCCAGCAGTTTCTTCGACAGAGCCTACGAGCAGTACTTC

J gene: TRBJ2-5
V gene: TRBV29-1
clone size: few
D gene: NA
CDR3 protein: CSVPGLGETQYF
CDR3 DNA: TGCAGCGTTCCGGGTTTAGGAGAGACCCAGTACTTC

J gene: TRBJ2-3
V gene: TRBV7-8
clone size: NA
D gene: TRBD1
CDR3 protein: CASSRVDRETDTQYF
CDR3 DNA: TGTGCCAGCAGCCGGGTGGACAGGGAAACAGATACGCAGTATTTT

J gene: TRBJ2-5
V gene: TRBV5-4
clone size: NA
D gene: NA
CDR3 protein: CASGYQGKETQYF
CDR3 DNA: TGTGCCAGCGGTTATCAAGGGAAAGAGACCCAGTACTTC

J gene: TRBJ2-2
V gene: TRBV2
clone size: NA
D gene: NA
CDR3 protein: CASSLLDGELFF
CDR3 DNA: TGTGCCAGCAGTCTCCTCGACGGGGAGCTGTTTTTT

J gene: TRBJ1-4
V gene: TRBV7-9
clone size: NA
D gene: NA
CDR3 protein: CASSLQGEKLFF
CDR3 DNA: TGTGCCAGCAGCCTCCAGGGCGAAAAACTGTTTTTT

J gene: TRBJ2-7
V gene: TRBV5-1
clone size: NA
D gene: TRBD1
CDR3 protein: CASSLPYRGSLYEQYF
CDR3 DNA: TGCGCCAGCAGCTTGCCATACAGGGGAAGTCTCTACGAGCAGTACTTC

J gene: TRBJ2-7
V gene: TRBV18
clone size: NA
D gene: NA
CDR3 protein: CASSPGQEAYEQYF
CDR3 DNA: TGTGCCAGCTCACCAGGCCAGGAAGCTTACGAGCAGTACTTC

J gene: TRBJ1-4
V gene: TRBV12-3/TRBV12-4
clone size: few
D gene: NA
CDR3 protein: CASSTGTNEKLFF
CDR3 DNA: TGTGCCAGCAGCACAGGGACTAATGAAAAACTGTTTTTT

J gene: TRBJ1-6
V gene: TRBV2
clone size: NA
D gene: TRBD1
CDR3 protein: CASSTSGTAFSNSPLHF
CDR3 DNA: TGTGCCAGCAGTACGTCCGGGACAGCCTTTTCAAATTCACCCCTCCACTTT

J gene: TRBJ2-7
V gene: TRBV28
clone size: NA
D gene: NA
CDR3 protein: CASSPGITYEQYF
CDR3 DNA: TGTGCCAGCAGTCCGGGGATCACCTACGAGCAGTACTTC

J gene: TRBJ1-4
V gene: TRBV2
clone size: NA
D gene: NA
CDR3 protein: CATREQSTNEKLFF
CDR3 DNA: TGTGCCACTCGGGAGCAGTCAACTAATGAAAAACTGTTTTTT

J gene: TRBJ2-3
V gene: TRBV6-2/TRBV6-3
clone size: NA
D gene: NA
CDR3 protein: CASSGRRYTDTQYF
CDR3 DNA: TGTGCCAGCAGTGGTAGGCGGTACACAGATACGCAGTATTTT

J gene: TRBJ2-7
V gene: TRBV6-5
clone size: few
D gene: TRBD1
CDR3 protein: CASRRSGQGTYEQYF
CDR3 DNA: TGTGCCAGCAGACGCTCGGGACAGGGGACCTACGAGCAGTACTTC

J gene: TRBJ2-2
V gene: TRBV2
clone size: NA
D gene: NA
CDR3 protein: CASSEQRVPGELFF
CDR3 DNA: TGTGCCAGCAGTGAACAGCGGGTTCCCGGGGAGCTGTTTTTT

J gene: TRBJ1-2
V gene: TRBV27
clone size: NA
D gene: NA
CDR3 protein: CASSSSGQTHGYTF
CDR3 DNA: TGTGCCAGCAGCAGTTCGGGGCAGACCCATGGCTACACCTTC

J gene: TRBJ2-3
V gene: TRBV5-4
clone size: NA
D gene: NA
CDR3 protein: CASSLGRGGADTQYF
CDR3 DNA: TGTGCCAGCAGCTTGGGCAGGGGTGGCGCAGATACGCAGTATTTT

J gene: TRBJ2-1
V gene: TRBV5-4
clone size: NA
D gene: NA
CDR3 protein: CASSARRTYNNEQFF
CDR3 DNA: TGTGCCAGCAGCGCGAGACGGACCTATAACAATGAGCAGTTCTTC

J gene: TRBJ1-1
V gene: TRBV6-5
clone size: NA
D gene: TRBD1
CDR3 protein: CASEGDRENTEAFF
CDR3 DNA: TGTGCCAGCGAGGGCGACAGGGAGAACACTGAAGCTTTCTTT

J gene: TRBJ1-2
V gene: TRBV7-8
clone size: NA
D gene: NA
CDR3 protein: CASSLVSGYYGYTF
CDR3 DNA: TGTGCCAGCAGCTTAGTTTCCGGGTACTATGGCTACACCTTC

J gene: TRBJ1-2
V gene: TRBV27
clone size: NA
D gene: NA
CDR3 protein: CASSPVRVNYGYTF
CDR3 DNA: TGTGCCAGCAGCCCCGTGAGAGTTAACTATGGCTACACCTTC

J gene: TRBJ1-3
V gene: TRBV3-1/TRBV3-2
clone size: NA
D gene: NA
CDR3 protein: CASSQGSGSGNTIYF
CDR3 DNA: TGTGCCAGCAGCCAAGGCTCTGGGTCTGGAAACACCATATATTTT

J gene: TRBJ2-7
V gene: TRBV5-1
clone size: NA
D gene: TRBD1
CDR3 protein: CASSLGDWTGKYEQYF
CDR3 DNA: TGCGCCAGCAGCCTGGGGGACTGGACAGGGAAGTACGAGCAGTACTTC

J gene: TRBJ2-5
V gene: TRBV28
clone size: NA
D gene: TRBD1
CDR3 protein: CASSLSQTGWETQYF
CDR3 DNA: TGTGCCAGCAGTTTAAGCCAGACAGGGTGGGAGACCCAGTACTTC

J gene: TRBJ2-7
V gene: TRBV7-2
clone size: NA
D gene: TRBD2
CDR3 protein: CASGVTWGLTSSYEQYF
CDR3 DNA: TGTGCCAGCGGAGTAACATGGGGACTAACGAGCTCCTACGAGCAGTACTTC

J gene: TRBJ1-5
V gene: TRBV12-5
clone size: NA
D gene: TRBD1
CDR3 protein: CASAFGTGVFSNQPQHF
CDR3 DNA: TGTGCTAGTGCCTTTGGGACAGGGGTTTTTAGCAATCAGCCCCAGCATTTT

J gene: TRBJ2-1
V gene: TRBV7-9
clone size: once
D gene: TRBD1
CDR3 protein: CASSYPTGGNEQFF
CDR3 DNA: TGTGCCAGCAGCTATCCGACAGGGGGCAATGAGCAGTTCTTC

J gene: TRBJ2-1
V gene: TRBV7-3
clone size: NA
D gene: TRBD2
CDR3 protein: CASSQGASGTQFF
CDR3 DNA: TGTGCCAGCAGCCAAGGGGCTAGCGGGACGCAGTTCTTC

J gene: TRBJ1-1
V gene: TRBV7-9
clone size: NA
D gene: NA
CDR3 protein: CASRSGRDGDTEAFF
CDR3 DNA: TGTGCCAGCAGGTCGGGGAGGGACGGGGACACTGAAGCTTTCTTT

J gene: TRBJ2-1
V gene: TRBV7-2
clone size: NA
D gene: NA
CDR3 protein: CASSLAIGSHNEQFF
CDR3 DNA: TGTGCCAGCAGCTTAGCGATCGGATCCCACAATGAGCAGTTCTTC

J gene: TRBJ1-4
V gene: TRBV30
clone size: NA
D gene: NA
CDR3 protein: CAWSVTLREEKLFF
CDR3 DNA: TGTGCCTGGAGTGTAACGTTGCGGGAAGAAAAACTGTTTTTT

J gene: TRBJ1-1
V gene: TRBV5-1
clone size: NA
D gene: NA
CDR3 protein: CASSPWETATEAFF
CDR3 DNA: TGCGCCAGCAGCCCGTGGGAGACGGCCACTGAAGCTTTCTTT

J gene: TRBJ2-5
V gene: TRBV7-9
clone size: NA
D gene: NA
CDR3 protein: CASSLGTSGIQETQYF
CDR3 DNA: TGTGCCAGCAGCTTAGGGACCTCGGGAATCCAAGAGACCCAGTACTTC

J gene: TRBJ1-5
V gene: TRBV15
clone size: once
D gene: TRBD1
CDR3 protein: CATSEGKYRGKGNQPQHF
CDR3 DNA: TGTGCCACCAGCGAGGGAAAATACAGGGGGAAGGGCAATCAGCCCCAGCATTTT

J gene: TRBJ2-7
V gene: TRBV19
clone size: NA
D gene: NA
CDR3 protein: CASRPASGTYGEQYF
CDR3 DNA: TGTGCCAGTAGACCCGCCTCGGGAACCTACGGAGAGCAGTACTTC

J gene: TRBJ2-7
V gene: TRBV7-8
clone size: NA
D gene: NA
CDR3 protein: CASSLERGASYKYF
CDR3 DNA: TGTGCCAGCAGCTTAGAAAGGGGGGCAAGTTATAAGTACTTC

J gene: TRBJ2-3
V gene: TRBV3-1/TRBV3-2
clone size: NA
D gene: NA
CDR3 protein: CASSPGASPTDTQYF
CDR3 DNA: TGTGCCAGCAGCCCTGGGGCTAGTCCTACAGATACGCAGTATTTT